The rows below give T cell receptor beta chains drawn from one sample of a study of identical twins. TCRdb re-called the 5' RACE reads with MiXCR, one entry per CDR3 protein. The sample comprises about 340,000 distinct CDR3 sequences, around 12% of which are singletons, and around 7.2% rests with the top ten. The data also belong to a second study, concerning yellow fever vaccine responses in identical twins.

Input material: CD8+ T cells sorted from blood. Receptors were obtained from a woman aged 18-29 years in good health. The CDR3 runs from the conserved cysteine through the conserved F or W. A D gene is named only where the DNA matches it firmly.

cdr3_aa j_call d_call v_call
CASSPGGGSGGASSYNEQFF TRBJ2-1 TRBD2 TRBV4-1
CASSQGPAAGGANVLTF TRBJ2-6 - TRBV4-2
CASSSSGSSPDEQFF TRBJ2-1 TRBD2 TRBV7-3
CASSLGWSNTDTQYF TRBJ2-3 - TRBV11-2
CASSAGGRYGYTF TRBJ1-2 TRBD1 TRBV12-3/TRBV12-4
CASSLTGTDNYNSPLHF TRBJ1-6 TRBD1 TRBV7-9
CASSDSNLGDEQYF TRBJ2-7 - TRBV10-1
CASSLRRNTEAFF TRBJ1-1 - TRBV5-5
CASSVGLDQPQHF TRBJ1-5 - TRBV9
CASSLVVGGLHNEQFF TRBJ2-1 - TRBV5-1
CASSLSLALYNEQFF TRBJ2-1 - TRBV2
CASSHGTSDYNEQFF TRBJ2-1 TRBD2 TRBV7-8
CASSQDRFAYEQYF TRBJ2-7 - TRBV4-1
CASRPRVDEQFF TRBJ2-1 - TRBV5-8
CASSYGRSEAFF TRBJ1-1 - TRBV6-5
CASSYMFQSSYNEQFF TRBJ2-1 - TRBV6-2/TRBV6-3
CASSLGFGGEQFF TRBJ2-1 - TRBV11-1